The 4 T cell receptor beta chains reported below all come from one sample, sequenced in a study of T cell repertoires in cytomegalovirus infection. No antigen is known for these receptors. TCRdb independently ran MiXCR on the reads; one entry per CDR3 protein. Here the sample spans roughly 920,000 distinct CDR3 sequences, roughly a third being singletons. The source was cultured CD8+ T cells from PBMCs, collected from culture after CMV antigen stimulation. The receptors here all came from a human donor in good health (CMV status not recorded). Some clones in this sample may be carry-over from other donors' samples.

V is TRBV9 and J is TRBJ2-5; D perhaps matches TRBD1 (5 bases). The CDR3 length is 13 residues. The V end was cut by 3 bases, the J end by 2 bases, with 8 bases between. Looked up from germline, CDR1 is SGDLS and CDR2 is YYNGEE. DNA of the CDR3: TGTGCCAGCAGCGGACAGAATCAAGAGACCCAGTACTTC. Protein sequence: CASSGQNQETQYF. The complete variable domain, with remaining parts taken from reference TRBV9 and TRBJ2-5, reads DSGVTQTPKHLITATGQRVTLRCSPRSGDLSVYWYQQSLDQGLQFLIQYYNGEERAKGNILERFSAQQFPDLHSELNLSSLELGDSALYFCASSGQNQETQYFGPGTRLLVL.

As concerns this clonotype: A much larger clone is a single base away; this may be a read error. The rearrangement links TRBV6-2 or TRBV6-3 to TRBJ1-2, with D possibly matching TRBD1 (5 bases). Germline assignment: CDR1 MNHEY and CDR2 SVGEGT. The CDR3 consists of 12 residues. This chain's CDR3 is CANSAQVYGYTF. The CDR3 DNA is TGTGCCAACAGTGCACAGGTCTATGGCTACACCTTC.

This clonotype was picked up a small number of times. The chain links TRBV2 to TRBJ2-5; TRBD2 agrees at 7 bases. There are 12 residues in the CDR3. V shed 8 bases, J shed 5 bases, and the junction held 5 bases outside the gene matches. Per germline, CDR1 SNHLY and CDR2 FYNNEI. CDR3: CASRGEEETQYF. In DNA form, the CDR3 reads TGTGCCAGCCGGGGGGAAGAGGAGACCCAGTACTTC.

The chain joins TRBV12-3 or TRBV12-4 to TRBJ1-3; possibly TRBD1 for D (5 bases). V was shortened by 8 bases and J by 4 bases, with 15 bases between the two germline ends. This CDR3 is 14 amino acids long. The CDR3 spells CASHFRDLGNTIYF. The DNA of the CDR3 is TGTGCCAGCCACTTCAGGGACCTGGGAAACACCATATATTTT.